These T cell receptor beta chains were read from a single sample in a study of control samples from healthy donors and cancer patients. Measured with immunoSEQ multiplex PCR; TCRdb has only the in-frame clones, and not every one. The sample carries some 120,000 clones, approximately 90% recorded once. The sample consisted of blood. The origin of the receptors is a man aged 18-30 years in good health. CDR3s include the opening cysteine and the closing phenylalanine or tryptophan. D genes are given only for firm matches. Size is stated for part of the rows, as once, few or many counts, or as a class when the clone is expanded.

d_call,cdr3_length,v_call,clone_size,j_call,cdr3_aa,cdr3_nt
NA,14,TRBV6-2/TRBV6-3,NA,TRBJ1-3,CASSSGADRNTIYF,TGTGCCAGCAGTTCTGGAGCAGACCGAAACACCATATATTTT
NA,12,TRBV6-2/TRBV6-3,NA,TRBJ2-1,CASSYRLNEQFF,TGTGCCAGCAGTTACAGACTAAATGAGCAGTTCTTC
NA,15,TRBV11-3,NA,TRBJ2-1,CASSLYFGWVLAQFF,TGTGCCAGCAGCCTATATTTCGGGTGGGTCTTGGCGCAGTTCTTC
NA,12,TRBV3-1/TRBV3-2,NA,TRBJ1-5,CASSQGGQPQHF,TGTGCCAGCAGCCAAGGAGGACAACCCCAGCATTTT
NA,15,TRBV7-9,few,TRBJ1-2,CASSFIEASGYGYTF,TGTGCCAGCAGCTTTATCGAGGCATCGGGCTATGGCTACACCTTC
TRBD1,16,TRBV4-1,NA,TRBJ1-2,CASGWDRTKSNYGYTF,TGCGCCAGCGGGTGGGACAGGACAAAATCTAACTATGGCTACACCTTC
TRBD2,15,TRBV10-2,NA,TRBJ2-3,CASNRAGGDTDTQYF,TGCGCCAGCAATCGAGCGGGGGGTGACACAGATACGCAGTATTTT
TRBD1,15,TRBV28,NA,TRBJ1-1,CASSSPQGAITEAFF,TGTGCCAGCAGTTCGCCCCAGGGGGCGATCACTGAAGCTTTCTTT
NA,14,TRBV28,once,TRBJ1-4,CASSGEGIGEKLFF,TGTGCCAGCAGTGGGGAGGGAATTGGCGAAAAACTGTTTTTT
TRBD1,17,TRBV28,NA,TRBJ1-2,CASSARDRGHTNYGYTF,TGTGCCAGCAGTGCCCGGGACAGGGGGCATACTAACTATGGCTACACCTTC
NA,13,TRBV10-3,NA,TRBJ2-3,CAIRPESPDTQYF,TGTGCCATCAGGCCGGAATCCCCAGATACGCAGTATTTT
TRBD1,16,TRBV4-3,NA,TRBJ2-2,CASSQEPPGGSGELFF,TGCGCCAGCAGCCAAGAACCTCCAGGGGGCTCCGGGGAGCTGTTTTTT
TRBD2,15,TRBV2,NA,TRBJ2-5,CASGAAAAGGETQYF,TGTGCCAGCGGGGCGGCGGCAGCGGGAGGGGAGACCCAGTACTTC
TRBD2,16,TRBV7-2,NA,TRBJ2-2,CASSLATSGITGELFF,TGTGCCAGCAGCTTAGCGACTAGCGGGATTACCGGGGAGCTGTTTTTT
NA,12,TRBV24-1,once,TRBJ1-5,CATSSGNQPQHF,TGTGCCACCAGTTCAGGTAATCAGCCCCAGCATTTT
NA,15,TRBV7-2,NA,TRBJ1-2,CASSLSLEGTHGYTF,TGTGCCAGCAGCTTAAGCCTTGAGGGTACGCATGGCTACACCTTC
NA,15,TRBV19,NA,TRBJ2-5,CASMGVRDYQETQYF,TGTGCCAGTATGGGGGTCCGGGACTACCAAGAGACCCAGTACTTC
NA,12,TRBV5-4,NA,TRBJ2-5,CAFRVDSETQYF,TGTGCCTTCCGGGTGGATTCGGAGACCCAGTACTTC
NA,14,TRBV29-1,NA,TRBJ2-2,CSVEGGALAGELFF,TGCAGCGTTGAGGGTGGGGCGCTTGCCGGGGAGCTGTTTTTT
TRBD1,15,TRBV5-1,few,TRBJ2-1,CASSLAGQGANEQFF,TGCGCCAGCAGCTTGGCGGGACAGGGGGCCAATGAGCAGTTCTTC
TRBD2,15,TRBV5-4,NA,TRBJ2-3,CASRGTSENTDTQYF,TGTGCCAGCAGAGGGACTAGCGAAAACACAGATACGCAGTATTTT
TRBD1,13,TRBV6-6,NA,TRBJ1-2,CASTLTGNYGYTF,TGTGCCAGCACCCTGACAGGGAACTATGGCTACACCTTC
NA,14,TRBV27,NA,TRBJ2-7,CASSFTGPAGEQYF,TGTGCCAGCAGTTTTACGGGCCCCGCAGGTGAGCAGTACTTC
TRBD1,15,TRBV5-4,NA,TRBJ2-1,CASSWRWTGGNEQFF,TGTGCCAGCAGCTGGAGATGGACAGGGGGAAATGAGCAGTTCTTC
NA,14,TRBV28,NA,TRBJ1-1,CASSPHQGYTEAFF,TGTGCCAGCAGTCCCCATCAGGGTTACACTGAAGCTTTCTTT
NA,13,TRBV11-2,NA,TRBJ1-5,CASSLAVNQPQHF,TGTGCCAGCAGCTTGGCAGTCAATCAGCCCCAGCATTTT
TRBD2,17,TRBV7-3,NA,TRBJ2-2,CASSSYSGSWGTGELFF,TGTGCCAGCAGCTCTTATAGCGGGAGTTGGGGCACCGGGGAGCTGTTTTTT
NA,19,TRBV12-2,few,TRBJ2-7,CASRLARGLAGQLTYEQYF,TGTGCAAGTCGCTTAGCCCGGGGACTAGCGGGACAATTGACCTACGAGCAGTACTTC
TRBD1,17,TRBV24-1,NA,TRBJ2-2,CATSDLRGQGASGELFF,TGTGCCACCAGTGATTTGCGGGGACAGGGGGCGTCAGGGGAGCTGTTTTTT
NA,14,TRBV21-1,NA,TRBJ2-5,CASSPTGSQETQYF,TGTGCCAGCAGCCCGACAGGATCACAAGAGACCCAGTACTTC
NA,17,TRBV9,NA,TRBJ1-6,CASSEGLVSSYNSPLHF,TGTGCCAGCAGCGAGGGCTTGGTGAGCTCCTATAATTCACCCCTCCACTTT